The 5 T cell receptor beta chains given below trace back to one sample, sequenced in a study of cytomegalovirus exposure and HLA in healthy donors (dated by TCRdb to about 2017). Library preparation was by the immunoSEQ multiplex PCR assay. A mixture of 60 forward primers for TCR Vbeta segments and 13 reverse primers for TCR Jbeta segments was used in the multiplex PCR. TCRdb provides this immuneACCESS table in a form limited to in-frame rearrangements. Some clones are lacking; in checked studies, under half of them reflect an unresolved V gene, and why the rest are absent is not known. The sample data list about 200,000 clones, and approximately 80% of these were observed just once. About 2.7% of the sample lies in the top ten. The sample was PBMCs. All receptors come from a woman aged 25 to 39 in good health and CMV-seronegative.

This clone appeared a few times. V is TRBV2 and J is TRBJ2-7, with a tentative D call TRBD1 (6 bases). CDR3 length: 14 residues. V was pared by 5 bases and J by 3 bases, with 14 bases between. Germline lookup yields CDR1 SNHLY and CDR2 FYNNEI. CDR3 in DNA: TGTGCCAGCAGTCCACGGACAGTTCGCTACGAGCAGTACTTC. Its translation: CASSPRTVRYEQYF.

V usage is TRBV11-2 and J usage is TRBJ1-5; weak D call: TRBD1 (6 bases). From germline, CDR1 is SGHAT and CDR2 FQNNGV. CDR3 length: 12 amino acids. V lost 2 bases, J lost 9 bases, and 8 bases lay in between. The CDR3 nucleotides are TGTGCCAGCAGCTTAAGAGGGGGGCCCCAGCATTTT. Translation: CASSLRGGPQHF.

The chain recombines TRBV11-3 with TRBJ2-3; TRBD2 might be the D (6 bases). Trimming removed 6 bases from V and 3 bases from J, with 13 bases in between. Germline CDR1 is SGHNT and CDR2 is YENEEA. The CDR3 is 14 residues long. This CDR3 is CASSRSAGTDTQYF. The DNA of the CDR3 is TGTGCCAGCAGTCGATCGGCGGGGACAGATACGCAGTATTTT.

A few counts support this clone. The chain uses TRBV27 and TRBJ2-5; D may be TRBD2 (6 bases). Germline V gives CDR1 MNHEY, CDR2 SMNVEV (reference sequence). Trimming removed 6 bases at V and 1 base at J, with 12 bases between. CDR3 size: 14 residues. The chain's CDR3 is CASRRGRVQETQYF. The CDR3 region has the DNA TGTGCCAGCAGGCGGGGTCGGGTCCAAGAGACCCAGTACTTC.

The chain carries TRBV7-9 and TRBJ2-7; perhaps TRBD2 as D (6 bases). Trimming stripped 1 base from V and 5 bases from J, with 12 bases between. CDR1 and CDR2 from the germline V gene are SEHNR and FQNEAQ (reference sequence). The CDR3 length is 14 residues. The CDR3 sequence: CASSLEREMNEQYF. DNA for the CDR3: TGTGCCAGCAGCTTAGAACGGGAGATGAACGAGCAGTACTTC.